This T cell receptor beta chain came from a study of OX40 agonist ivuxolimab in advanced cancers. This table comes from immunoSEQ multiplex PCR, and its TCRdb copy is limited to in-frame clones, with some not included. This table has 50,000 to 65,000 clones, around 81% appearing once. In its sample, this clone was seen a few times. The sample here was CD4+ or CD8+ T cells sorted from blood, taken in a trial of the OX40 agonist ivuxolimab. This receptor was identified in an adult with an advanced solid tumor such as melanoma, head and neck, liver or kidney cancer.

For the CDR3, the DNA is TGTGCCAGCAGTAGCCGGGACCTAGGCTTAGGTGGCAATCAGCCCCAGCATTTT. Translated, it gives CASSSRDLGLGGNQPQHF. This chain links TRBV27 with TRBJ1-5; possible D gene TRBD1, 5 bases. V gave up 5 bases and J gave up 2 bases, with 22 bases separating them. From germline, CDR1 is MNHEY and CDR2 SMNVEV (reference sequence). This CDR3 is built from 18 residues.